The clone carrying this TCR beta chain was seen many times. The antigen remains undetermined. The sample originates from a study of cytomegalovirus exposure and HLA in healthy donors. Study in general: Out of fewer than 400 genotyped donors, around 80% belonged to the Caucasian-associated ancestry cluster. Study-level points and caveats: Researchers reported in a later analysis that a missense DCLRE1C variant was tied to TCR beta V- and J-gene trimming.

The donors comprised healthy bone marrow donors. The PCR was carried out with 60 Vbeta primers and 13 Jbeta primers. Clones were sequenced by immunoSEQ multiplex PCR, and TCRdb holds only the in-frame ones, with some missing. The sample records some 180,000 clones, around 74% being singletons. The CDR3 covers 13 residues. From germline, CDR1 is LNHDA and CDR2 SQIVND (reference sequence). V shed 4 bases, J shed 14 bases, and the junction held 8 bases outside the gene matches. Material: PBMCs. The chain links TRBV19 to TRBJ1-6; 7 nucleotides line up with TRBD1. The source of this sequence is a male donor in good health and CMV-seronegative. This CDR3 is CASSTTGVLALHF. The CDR3 DNA sequence: TGTGCCAGTAGTACTACAGGGGTTTTAGCCCTCCACTTT.